The clone carrying this T cell receptor (beta chain) was found once. Donors comprised healthy HIV-negative adults lacking recent acute infections or vaccinations. The unsorted samples had 70 million to 100 million PBMCs used for genomic DNA. Germline V gene lookup returns CDR1 MRHNA and CDR2 SNTAGT. Trimming removed 3 bases from V and 9 bases from J, with 12 bases in between. CDR3 size: 13 residues. DNA from unsorted PBMC was sequenced on ten immunoSEQ deep assay plates. Assay: immunoSEQ multiplex PCR; the TCRdb copy retains only in-frame clones and omits some. The top ten clones hold about 11% of a sample with 500,000 to 650,000 clones, around three quarters of them seen once. The sample is drawn from a study of shared clonotypes between healthy human individuals.

This chain links TRBV6-4 with TRBJ2-1; possible D gene TRBD2, 5 bases. This TCR was recovered from a woman in her 40s in good health. Some clones in this sample may be carry-over from other donors' samples. Sequencing was carried out using PBMCs. The CDR3, as DNA: TGTGCCAGCAGTGAGGAGGAGTTGGGTGAGCAGTTCTTC. Translating gives CASSEEELGEQFF.